This T cell receptor (beta chain) was sequenced in a study of control samples from healthy donors and cancer patients. This clone was seen only once. TCRdb's copy holds only in-frame clones and misses some; the assay was immunoSEQ multiplex PCR. The sample carries roughly 100,000 clones, approximately 92% recorded once. Trimming pared 3 bases from V and 12 bases from J, leaving 17 bases between. This CDR3 contains 13 residues. Germline values: CDR1 SNHLY, CDR2 FYNNEI. The source is a human donor in good health. The donor label of this sample is uncertain. Input material: blood. The chain combines TRBV2 with TRBJ1-2, with D unresolved. CDR3 amino acids: CASSDNKDLCHTF. CDR3 nucleotides: TGTGCCAGCAGTGATAACAAGGACCTATGCCACACCTTC.